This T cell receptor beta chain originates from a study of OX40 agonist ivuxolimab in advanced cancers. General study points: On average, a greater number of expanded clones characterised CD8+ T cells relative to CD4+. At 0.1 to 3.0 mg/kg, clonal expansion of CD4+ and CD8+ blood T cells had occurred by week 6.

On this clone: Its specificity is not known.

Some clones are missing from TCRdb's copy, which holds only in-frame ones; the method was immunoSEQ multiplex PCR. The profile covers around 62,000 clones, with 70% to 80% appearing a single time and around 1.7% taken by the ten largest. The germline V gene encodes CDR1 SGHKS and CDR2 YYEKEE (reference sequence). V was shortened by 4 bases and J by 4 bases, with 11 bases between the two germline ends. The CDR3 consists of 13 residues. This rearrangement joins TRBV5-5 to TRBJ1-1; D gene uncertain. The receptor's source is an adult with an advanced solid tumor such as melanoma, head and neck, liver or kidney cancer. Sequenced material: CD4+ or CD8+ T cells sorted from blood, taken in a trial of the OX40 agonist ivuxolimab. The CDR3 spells CASSLDWGTEAFF. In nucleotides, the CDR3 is TGTGCCAGCAGCCTGGATTGGGGCACTGAAGCTTTCTTT.